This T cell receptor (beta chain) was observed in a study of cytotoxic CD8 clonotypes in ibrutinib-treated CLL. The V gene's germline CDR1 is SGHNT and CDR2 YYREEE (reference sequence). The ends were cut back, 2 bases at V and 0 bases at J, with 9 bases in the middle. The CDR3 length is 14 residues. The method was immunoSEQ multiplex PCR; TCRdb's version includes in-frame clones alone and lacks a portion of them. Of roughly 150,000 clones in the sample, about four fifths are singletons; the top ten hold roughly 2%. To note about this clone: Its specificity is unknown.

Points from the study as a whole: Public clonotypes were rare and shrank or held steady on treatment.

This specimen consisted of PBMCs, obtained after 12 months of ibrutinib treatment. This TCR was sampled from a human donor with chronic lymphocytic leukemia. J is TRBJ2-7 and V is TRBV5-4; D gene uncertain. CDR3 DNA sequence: TGTGCCAGCAGCTTAGGGTTCAGCTCCTACGAGCAGTACTTC. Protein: CASSLGFSSYEQYF.